The 20 T cell receptor beta chains listed next were all sequenced from one sample in a study of OX40 agonist ivuxolimab in advanced cancers. Measured with immunoSEQ multiplex PCR; TCRdb has only the in-frame clones, and not every one. This sample has about 29,000 clones, with around 90% found just once. The sequencing used CD4+ or CD8+ T cells sorted from blood, collected in a trial of the OX40 agonist ivuxolimab. These receptors came from an adult with an advanced solid tumor such as melanoma, head and neck, liver or kidney cancer.

This chain connects TRBV5-5 to TRBJ2-7; D may be TRBD2 (7 bases). Per the germline V gene, CDR1 is SGHKS and CDR2 is YYEKEE (reference sequence). Trimming took off 3 bases at V and 2 bases at J, with 15 bases between the two ends. The CDR3 totals 15 residues. The chain's CDR3 is CASSSSAGAAYEQYF. CDR3 sequence (DNA): TGTGCCAGCAGCTCTAGCGCGGGGGCGGCCTACGAGCAGTACTTC.

This clone was seen a single time. This chain connects TRBV9 to TRBJ2-1, with 10 nucleotides matching TRBD1. V dropped 2 bases and J dropped 6; count of bases not matched to a gene: 5. Germline CDR1 SGDLS, CDR2 YYNGEE. The CDR3 loop spans 15 amino acids. The CDR3 DNA follows: TGTGCCAGCAGCGTCGGGACAGGGGCCGGCAATGAGCAGTTCTTC. Its translation is CASSVGTGAGNEQFF. Full variable domain (outside the CDR3, taken from reference TRBV9 and TRBJ2-1): DSGVTQTPKHLITATGQRVTLRCSPRSGDLSVYWYQQSLDQGLQFLIQYYNGEERAKGNILERFSAQQFPDLHSELNLSSLELGDSALYFCASSVGTGAGNEQFFGPGTRLTVL.

This clone was detected only once. The chain has TRBV7-7 and TRBJ2-5, with D possibly called TRBD1 or TRBD2 (5 bases each). Deletions cut 0 bases from V and 5 bases from J, with 7 bases between. The CDR3 length is 13 residues. Germline values: CDR1 SSHAT, CDR2 FNYEAQ (reference sequence). The CDR3 DNA follows: TGTGCCAGCAGCTTAGCAGGGGACGAGACCCAGTACTTC. This gives the protein CASSLAGDETQYF.

J is TRBJ2-3 and V is TRBV7-2; 7 nucleotides match TRBD1. The CDR3 loop spans 16 amino acids. Germline values: CDR1 SGHTA, CDR2 FQGNSA. V lost 1 base and J lost 4; bases outside the gene matches: 8. CDR3 sequence (DNA): TGTGCCAGCAGCTTAGGTGTAGGGGGCTTTTCAGATACGCAGTATTTT. This gives the protein CASSLGVGGFSDTQYF.

Here the CDR3 DNA reads TGTGCCAGCAGCTTGGTGGACACCATTTTCTCCTACGAGCAGTACTTC. This gives the protein CASSLVDTIFSYEQYF. The chain recombines TRBV5-6 with TRBJ2-7; a weak D match, TRBD1 (5 bases). V was pared by 0 bases and J by 0 bases, with 13 bases between. CDR3 size: 16 residues. Per germline, CDR1 SGHDT and CDR2 YYEEEE.

The genes are TRBV27 and TRBJ2-7; a weak D match, TRBD1 (5 bases). V gave up 3 bases and J gave up 4 bases, with 13 bases separating them. Germline-derived CDR1 and CDR2 are MNHEY and SMNVEV (reference sequence). This CDR3 comprises 14 residues. CDR3 sequence (DNA): TGTGCCAGCAGTTTGACCGGACACCTTTACGAGCAGTACTTC. Amino acid sequence: CASSLTGHLYEQYF.

The chain links TRBV6-4 to TRBJ2-7; 12 positions match TRBD2. This CDR3 region has 13 residues. The V gene's germline CDR1 is MRHNA and CDR2 SNTAGT. Trimming removed 9 bases from V and 4 bases from J; junction bases left unmatched: 4. CDR3: CARVTSGGYEQYF. Here the CDR3 DNA reads TGTGCCAGGGTGACTAGCGGGGGATACGAGCAGTACTTC.

The V call is TRBV4-1, the J call TRBJ2-2; 7 bases fit TRBD1. The length of the CDR3 is 15 residues. V was pared by 0 bases and J by 7 bases, with 5 bases of the junction left unmatched. CDR1 is MGHRA and CDR2 is YSYEKL in the germline V gene. The CDR3 nucleotides read TGCGCCAGCAGCCAAGATAGGGGGCTCAGCGGGGAGCTGTTTTTT. Protein sequence: CASSQDRGLSGELFF.

The J gene is TRBJ2-7, the V gene TRBV27; 7 nucleotides agree with TRBD1. V gave up 6 bases and J gave up 4 bases; unmatched junction bases: 9. CDR3 length: 14 residues. Germline V gene data show CDR1 as MNHEY and CDR2 as SMNVEV (reference sequence). The CDR3 coding sequence is TGTGCCAGCAGCCCAGGGACAGCCTCGTACGAGCAGTACTTC. It is translated as CASSPGTASYEQYF.

The genes are TRBV27 and TRBJ1-1; a possible D gene is TRBD1 (5 bases). Germline CDR1 reads MNHEY; CDR2 reads SMNVEV (reference sequence). V lost 5 bases to trimming and J lost 11 bases, with 15 bases between them. The CDR3 has 12 residues. The CDR3 here is CASSLPGSSAFF. In nucleotides, the CDR3 is TGTGCCAGCAGTCTCCCAGGGTCTAGCGCTTTCTTT.

The chain employs TRBV7-2 and TRBJ2-7, with D uncertain. V was clipped by 5 bases and J by 7 bases, with 3 bases between them. Germline V gene data show CDR1 as SGHTA and CDR2 as FQGNSA. The length of the CDR3 is 9 residues. The CDR3 loop is CASSLEQYF. As DNA, the CDR3 is TGTGCCAGCAGCCTTGAGCAGTACTTC.

CDR3: CSVVGTTGELFF. The CDR3 region has the DNA TGCAGCGTTGTGGGGACCACCGGGGAGCTGTTTTTT. The chain has TRBV29-1 and TRBJ2-2, with D perhaps TRBD1 or TRBD2 (5 bases each). Germline-derived CDR1 and CDR2 are SQVTM and ANQGSEA. Trimming left V 4 bases short and J 4 bases short, with 7 bases between. The CDR3 has 12 residues.

In its sample, this clone was seen a few times. The V and J genes are TRBV7-3 and TRBJ2-7; TRBD1 agrees at 7 bases. The trim removed 4 bases at V and 2 bases at J, leaving 11 bases unmatched. Germline values: CDR1 SGHTA, CDR2 FQGTGA. The CDR3 has 16 residues. CDR3 in amino acids: CASSSNVGTATYEQYF. The CDR3 DNA sequence: TGTGCCAGCAGCTCAAACGTCGGGACAGCAACCTACGAGCAGTACTTC. Drawing the rest from reference TRBV7-3 and TRBJ2-7, the complete variable domain is GAGVSQTPSNKVTEKGKYVELRCDPISGHTALYWYRQSLGQGPEFLIYFQGTGAADDSGLPNDRFFAVRPEGSVSTLKIQRTERGDSAVYLCASSSNVGTATYEQYFGPGTRLTVT.

The chain joins TRBV19 to TRBJ2-7; D might be TRBD2 (6 bases). CDR3 size: 14 residues. Between the trimmed V and J ends, which lost 5 bases and 2 bases, there was a span of 13 bases. Germline V gene lookup returns CDR1 LNHDA and CDR2 SQIVND (reference sequence). The CDR3, as DNA: TGTGCCAGTAGTCGCCGGGACTCCCCCTACGAGCAGTACTTC. This codes for CASSRRDSPYEQYF. Combining the CDR3 with reference TRBV19 and TRBJ2-7 gives the whole variable domain DGGITQSPKYLFRKEGQNVTLSCEQNLNHDAMYWYRQDPGQGLRLIYYSQIVNDFQKGDIAEGYSVSREKKESFPLTVTSAQKNPTAFYLCASSRRDSPYEQYFGPGTRLTVT.

The chain carries TRBV7-9 and TRBJ2-7; no definite D call. The V end lost 5 bases, the J end lost 2 bases, and 10 bases lay between the germline ends. CDR1 and CDR2 from the germline V gene are SEHNR and FQNEAQ (reference sequence). CDR3 length: 13 residues. The CDR3 DNA sequence: TGTGCCAGCAGCCAGCACGACACCTACGAGCAGTACTTC. Amino acid sequence: CASSQHDTYEQYF.

V is TRBV9 and J is TRBJ1-1; TRBD1 agrees at 7 bases. This CDR3 contains 16 residues. The J segment lost 5 bases and the V segment lost 3 bases, leaving 13 bases of the junction unmatched. Germline CDR1 is SGDLS and CDR2 is YYNGEE. CDR3: CASSANPSTGETEAFF. In DNA form, the CDR3 reads TGTGCCAGCAGCGCGAACCCTTCAACAGGGGAAACTGAAGCTTTCTTT.

This rearrangement joins TRBV4-2 to TRBJ2-2, with 7 bases lining up with TRBD2. V lost 0 bases to trimming and J lost 2 bases; unmatched junction nucleotides: 6. The CDR3 runs 17 residues. CDR1 LGHNA and CDR2 YNFKEQ come from the germline V gene. Here the CDR3 DNA reads TGTGCCAGCAGCCAAGATGGGAGGGCCCTTAACACCGGGGAGCTGTTTTTT. This encodes CASSQDGRALNTGELFF.

The chain recombines TRBV5-4 with TRBJ2-6; the D gene could be TRBD1 or TRBD2 (5 bases each). Germline values: CDR1 SGHNT, CDR2 YYREEE (reference sequence). The V gene lost 1 base and the J gene lost 0 bases, with 14 bases spanning the gap. The CDR3 consists of 18 residues. Written as DNA, the CDR3 is TGTGCCAGCAGCTTGTCTGGGGGACCCCCCTCTGGGGCCAACGTCCTGACTTTC. It translates to CASSLSGGPPSGANVLTF.

The rearrangement uses TRBV4-2 and TRBJ1-2; 7 bases fit TRBD1. This CDR3 comprises 16 residues. The V gene end was trimmed by 0 bases and the J gene end by 0 bases; junction bases not matched to a gene: 4. Germline V CDR1 and CDR2: LGHNA, YNFKEQ. CDR3 DNA sequence: TGTGCCAGCAGCCAAGAGAGGGACAGTGCTAACTATGGCTACACCTTC. Translating gives CASSQERDSANYGYTF.

This clone was recorded only once. The chain couples TRBV2 to TRBJ1-2, with a weak D call TRBD1 (6 bases). The CDR3 has 13 residues. The V gene's germline CDR1 is SNHLY and CDR2 FYNNEI. V was cut by 6 bases and J by 8 bases, with 16 bases left in between. The CDR3 bases are TGTGCCAGCAGAACAGGGTCTTCGGGCGGCTACACCTTC. Residues: CASRTGSSGGYTF. The complete variable domain, with remaining parts taken from reference TRBV2 and TRBJ1-2, reads EPEVTQTPSHQVTQMGQEVILRCVPISNHLYFYWYRQILGQKVEFLVSFYNNEISEKSEIFDDQFSVERPDGSNFTLKIRSTKLEDSAMYFCASRTGSSGGYTFGSGTRLTVV.